Listed below are T cell receptor beta chains from one sample, sequenced in a study of T cell responses to AZD1222 COVID-19 vaccine. Libraries were prepared by immunoSEQ multiplex PCR; TCRdb keeps only in-frame clonotypes and omits some of them. The data show more than 95,000 clones, more than 75% seen once. This material consisted of peripheral blood, taken 28 days after the second AZD1222 dose. The receptor set was obtained from an adult who received the AZD1222 COVID-19 vaccine. Each CDR3 is given with its conserved first and last residue.

v_call cdr3_aa
TRBV30 CAWRWTGDVYEQYF
TRBV11-1 CASSSGAGRGDTQYF
TRBV9 CASSVGGGGAETQYF
TRBV10-3 CAIRSLNLDTQYF
TRBV5-1 CASLDSPDYGYTF
TRBV19 CASSMGTEAFF
TRBV7-8 CASSLASGGGTGELFF
TRBV5-1 CASSLGTGEPQHF
TRBV18 CASSPPEERTGELFF
TRBV7-8 CASVPGTGAPEQETQYF
TRBV2 CARQGYGGKNIQYF
TRBV28 CASSFKGVFEKLFF
TRBV3-1/TRBV3-2 CASSQGGRGLGEQYF
TRBV7-9 CASSQRQIAPYNEQFF
TRBV12-3/TRBV12-4 CASRRDGNTIYF
TRBV10-3 CAISVGVGMGTGELFF
TRBV7-8 CASSTLQGVGVGDQPQHF
TRBV15 CATSRYIGTGTYEQYF
TRBV10-3 CAIRERGQGTDEQFF
TRBV7-8 CASRPDSYEQYF
TRBV7-9 CASRKNTEAFF
TRBV7-8 CASSLTTGRSRTANQPQHF
TRBV27 CASSLAGGLQETQYF
TRBV12-3/TRBV12-4 CASSWTTTGELFF
TRBV7-9 CASSFRDVQPQHF
TRBV7-3 CASSLRMSSYNEQFF
TRBV4-3 CASSQDPNVNTEAFF
TRBV7-9 CASSLMGEGGNQPQHF
TRBV5-4 CASSPFNTEAFF
TRBV7-3 CASSPIGILEEQFF
TRBV7-2 CASSRTPVRPPGEQFF
TRBV25-1 CAISILGFGGYTF
TRBV7-9 CASSFPLTGGYEQYF
TRBV2 CASTLVGTPEQFF
TRBV6-5 CASSTPGQGQETQYF
TRBV5-1 CASSPGTYEQYF
TRBV6-6 CASSYSVRTNYGYTF
TRBV12-3/TRBV12-4 CASSVTGVGEAFF
TRBV6-4 CASSDSTSGHTDTQYF
TRBV19 CASSSSGLALYEQYF
TRBV21-1 CASSKDRTGLDGSFEQYF
TRBV15 CATSRERTVGLRTDTQYF
TRBV12-3/TRBV12-4 CASSLTNEQFF
TRBV6-2/TRBV6-3 CASSYGGLTSDF
TRBV19 CASSTLTGTVEKLFF
TRBV4-3 CASSQDSNPLHF
TRBV6-5 CASRKTGSNQPQHF
TRBV14 CASSQYTGTEAFF
TRBV7-2 CASRADTDTQYF
TRBV18 CASSQGTSVTSYEQYF